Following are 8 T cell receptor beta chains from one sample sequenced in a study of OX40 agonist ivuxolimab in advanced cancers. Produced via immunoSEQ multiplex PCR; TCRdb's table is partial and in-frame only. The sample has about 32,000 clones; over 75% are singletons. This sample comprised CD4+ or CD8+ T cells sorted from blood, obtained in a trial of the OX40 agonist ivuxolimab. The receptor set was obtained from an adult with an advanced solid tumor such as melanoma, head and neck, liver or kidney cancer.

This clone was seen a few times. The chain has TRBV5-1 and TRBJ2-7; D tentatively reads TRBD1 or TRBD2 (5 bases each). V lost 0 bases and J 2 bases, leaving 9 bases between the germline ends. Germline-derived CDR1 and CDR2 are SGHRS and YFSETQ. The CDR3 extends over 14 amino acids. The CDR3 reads CASSLGQGPYEQYF. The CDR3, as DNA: TGCGCCAGCAGCTTGGGGCAGGGACCCTACGAGCAGTACTTC.

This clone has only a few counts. The CDR3 sequence is CASRIGGNSGANVLTF. DNA for the CDR3: TGTGCCAGCAGAATAGGGGGAAACTCTGGGGCCAACGTCCTGACTTTC. The chain links TRBV2 to TRBJ2-6; a possible D gene is TRBD1 (6 bases). The V gene's germline CDR1 is SNHLY and CDR2 FYNNEI. This CDR3 contains 16 residues. Trimming took 6 bases from V and 0 from J, leaving 12 bases between them.

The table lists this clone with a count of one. The CDR3 reads CASSLASGQGTSGNSPLHF. In nucleotides, the CDR3 is TGCGCCAGCAGCTTGGCTTCAGGACAGGGGACCTCAGGGAATTCACCCCTCCACTTT. The gene calls are TRBV5-1 and TRBJ1-6, with TRBD1 matching 9 bases. With V trimmed by 0 bases and J by 7 bases, 14 bases remained unmatched. The germline gives CDR1 SGHRS, CDR2 YFSETQ. CDR3 length equals 19 residues.

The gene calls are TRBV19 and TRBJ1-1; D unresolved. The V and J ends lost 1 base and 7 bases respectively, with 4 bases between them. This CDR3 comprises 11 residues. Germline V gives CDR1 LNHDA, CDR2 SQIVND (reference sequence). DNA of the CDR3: TGTGCCAGTAGTATAGCCCGTGAAGCTTTCTTT. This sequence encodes CASSIAREAFF. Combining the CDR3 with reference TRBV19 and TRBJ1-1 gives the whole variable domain DGGITQSPKYLFRKEGQNVTLSCEQNLNHDAMYWYRQDPGQGLRLIYYSQIVNDFQKGDIAEGYSVSREKKESFPLTVTSAQKNPTAFYLCASSIAREAFFGQGTRLTVV.

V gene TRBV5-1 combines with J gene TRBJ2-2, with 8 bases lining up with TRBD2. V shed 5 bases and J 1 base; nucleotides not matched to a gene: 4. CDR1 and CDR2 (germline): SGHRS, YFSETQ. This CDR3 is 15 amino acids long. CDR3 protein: CASRMAGGNTGELFF. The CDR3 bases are TGCGCCAGCAGGATGGCGGGAGGGAACACCGGGGAGCTGTTTTTT.

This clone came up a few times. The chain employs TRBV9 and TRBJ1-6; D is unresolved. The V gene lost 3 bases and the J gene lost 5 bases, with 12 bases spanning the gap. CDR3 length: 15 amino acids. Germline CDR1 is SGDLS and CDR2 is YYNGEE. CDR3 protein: CASSDQWTDNSPLHF. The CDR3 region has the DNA TGTGCCAGCAGCGACCAGTGGACCGATAATTCACCCCTCCACTTT.

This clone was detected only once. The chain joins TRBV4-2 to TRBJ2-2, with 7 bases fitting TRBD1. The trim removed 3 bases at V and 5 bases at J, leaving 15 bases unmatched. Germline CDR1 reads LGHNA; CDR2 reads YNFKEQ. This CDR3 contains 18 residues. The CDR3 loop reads CASSHRLRPGQKTGELFF. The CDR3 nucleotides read TGTGCCAGCAGCCACCGTCTGCGGCCGGGACAGAAAACCGGGGAGCTGTTTTTT.

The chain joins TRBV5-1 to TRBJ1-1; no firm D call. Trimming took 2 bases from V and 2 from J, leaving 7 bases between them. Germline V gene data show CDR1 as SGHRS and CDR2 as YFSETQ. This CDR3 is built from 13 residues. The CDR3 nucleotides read TGCGCCAGCAGCTTACAGCTTAACACTGAAGCTTTCTTT. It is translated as CASSLQLNTEAFF.